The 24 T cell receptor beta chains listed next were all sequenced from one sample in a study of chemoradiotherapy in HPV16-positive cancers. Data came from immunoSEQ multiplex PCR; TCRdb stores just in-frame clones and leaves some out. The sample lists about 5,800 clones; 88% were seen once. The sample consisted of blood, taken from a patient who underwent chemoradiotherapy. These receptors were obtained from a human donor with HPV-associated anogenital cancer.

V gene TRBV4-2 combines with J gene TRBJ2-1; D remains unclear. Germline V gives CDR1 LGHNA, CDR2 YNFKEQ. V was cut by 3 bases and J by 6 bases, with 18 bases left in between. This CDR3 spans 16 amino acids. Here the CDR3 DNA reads TGTGCCAGCAGCCACTCATCCGGACCGACCACCAATGAGCAGTTCTTC. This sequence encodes CASSHSSGPTTNEQFF.

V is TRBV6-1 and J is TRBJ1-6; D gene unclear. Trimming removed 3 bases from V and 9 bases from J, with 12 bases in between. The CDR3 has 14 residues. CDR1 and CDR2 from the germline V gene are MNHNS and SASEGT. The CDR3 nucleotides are TGTGCCAGCAGTGATAGCTCGGGGTTTTCACCCCTCCACTTT. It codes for CASSDSSGFSPLHF.

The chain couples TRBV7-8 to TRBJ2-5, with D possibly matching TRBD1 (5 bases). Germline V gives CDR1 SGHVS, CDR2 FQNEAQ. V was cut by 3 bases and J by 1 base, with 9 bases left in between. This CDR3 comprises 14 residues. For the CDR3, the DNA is TGTGCCAGCAGCTTGACAGAGAGCCAAGAGACCCAGTACTTC. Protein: CASSLTESQETQYF.

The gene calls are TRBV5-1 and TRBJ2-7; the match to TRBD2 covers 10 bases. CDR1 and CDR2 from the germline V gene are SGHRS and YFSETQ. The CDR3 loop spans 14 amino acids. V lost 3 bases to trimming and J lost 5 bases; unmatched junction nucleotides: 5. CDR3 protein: CASSSALAGNEQYF. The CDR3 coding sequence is TGCGCCAGCAGCTCTGCACTAGCGGGAAACGAGCAGTACTTC.

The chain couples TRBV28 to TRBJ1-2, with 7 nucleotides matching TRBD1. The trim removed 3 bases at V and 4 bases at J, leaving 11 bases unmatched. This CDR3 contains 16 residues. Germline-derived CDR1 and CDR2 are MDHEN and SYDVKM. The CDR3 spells CASSFLRGPLIYGYTF. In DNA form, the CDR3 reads TGTGCCAGCAGTTTCTTAAGGGGGCCTCTTATCTATGGCTACACCTTC.

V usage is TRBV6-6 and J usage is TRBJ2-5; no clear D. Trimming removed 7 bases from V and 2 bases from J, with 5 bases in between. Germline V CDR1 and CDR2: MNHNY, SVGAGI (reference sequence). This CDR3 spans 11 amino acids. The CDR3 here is CASKVQETQYF. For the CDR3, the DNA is TGTGCCAGCAAAGTTCAAGAGACCCAGTACTTC.

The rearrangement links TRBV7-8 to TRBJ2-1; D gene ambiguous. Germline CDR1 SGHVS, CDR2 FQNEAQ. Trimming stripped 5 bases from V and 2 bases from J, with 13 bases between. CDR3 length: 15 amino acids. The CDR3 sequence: CASSRIMLPYNEQFF. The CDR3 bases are TGTGCCAGCAGCCGTATTATGCTACCCTACAATGAGCAGTTCTTC.

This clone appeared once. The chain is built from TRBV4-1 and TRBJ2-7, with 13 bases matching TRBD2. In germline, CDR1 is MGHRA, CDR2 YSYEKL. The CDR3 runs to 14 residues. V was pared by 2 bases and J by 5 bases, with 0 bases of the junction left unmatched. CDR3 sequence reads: CASSQTSGGDEQYF. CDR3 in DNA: TGCGCCAGCAGCCAAACTAGCGGGGGGGACGAGCAGTACTTC.

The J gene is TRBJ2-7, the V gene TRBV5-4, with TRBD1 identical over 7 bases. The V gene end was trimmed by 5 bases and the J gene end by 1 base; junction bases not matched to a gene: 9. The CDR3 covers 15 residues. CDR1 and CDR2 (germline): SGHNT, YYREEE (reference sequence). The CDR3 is CASSLGRGSSYEQYF. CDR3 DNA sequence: TGTGCCAGCAGTCTGGGCAGGGGGTCTTCCTACGAGCAGTACTTC.

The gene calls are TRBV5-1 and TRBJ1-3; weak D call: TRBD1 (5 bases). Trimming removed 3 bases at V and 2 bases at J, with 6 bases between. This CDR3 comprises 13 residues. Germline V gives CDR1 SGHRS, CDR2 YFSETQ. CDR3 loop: CASSSGPGNTIYF. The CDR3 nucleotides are TGCGCCAGCAGCTCAGGGCCTGGAAACACCATATATTTT.

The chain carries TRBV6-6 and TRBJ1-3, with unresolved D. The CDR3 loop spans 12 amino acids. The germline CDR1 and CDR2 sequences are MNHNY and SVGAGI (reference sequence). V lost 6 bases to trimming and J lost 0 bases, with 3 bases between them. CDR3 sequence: CASSPSGNTIYF. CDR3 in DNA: TGTGCCAGCAGCCCCTCTGGAAACACCATATATTTT.

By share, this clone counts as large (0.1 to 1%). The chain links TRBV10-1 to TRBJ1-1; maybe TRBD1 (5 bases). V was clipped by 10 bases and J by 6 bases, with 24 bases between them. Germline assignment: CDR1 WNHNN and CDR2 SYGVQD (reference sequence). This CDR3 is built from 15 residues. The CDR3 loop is CANPSSDSVIAEAFF. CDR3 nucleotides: TGCGCCAACCCGTCCTCCGACAGTGTAATTGCTGAAGCTTTCTTT.

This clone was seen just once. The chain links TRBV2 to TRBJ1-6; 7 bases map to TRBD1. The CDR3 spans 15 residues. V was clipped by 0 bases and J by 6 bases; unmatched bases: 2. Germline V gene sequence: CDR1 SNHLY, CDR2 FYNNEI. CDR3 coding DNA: TGTGCCAGCAGTGAAGCTCGACAGGGTAATTCACCCCTCCACTTT. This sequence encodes CASSEARQGNSPLHF.

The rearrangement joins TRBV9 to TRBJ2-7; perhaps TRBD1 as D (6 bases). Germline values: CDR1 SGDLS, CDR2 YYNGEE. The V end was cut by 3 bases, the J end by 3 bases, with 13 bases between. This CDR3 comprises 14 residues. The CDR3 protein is CASSGGTGIYEQYF. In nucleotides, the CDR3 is TGTGCCAGCAGCGGGGGAACAGGGATCTACGAGCAGTACTTC.

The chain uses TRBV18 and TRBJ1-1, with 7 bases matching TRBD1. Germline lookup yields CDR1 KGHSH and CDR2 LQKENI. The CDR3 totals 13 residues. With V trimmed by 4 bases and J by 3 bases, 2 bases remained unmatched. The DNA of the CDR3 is TGTGCCAGCTCACGGGACAGAGACACTGAAGCTTTCTTT. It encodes CASSRDRDTEAFF.

The DNA of the CDR3 is TGTGCCAGCAGCCCTAATTACCTTTGGGGAGGGGGGTTCTTT. Protein: CASSPNYLWGGGFF. The chain joins TRBV6-5 to TRBJ1-1; perhaps TRBD1 as D (6 bases). Per the germline V gene, CDR1 is MNHEY and CDR2 is SVGAGI. This CDR3 has 14 residues. V lost 6 bases, J lost 14 bases, and 25 bases lay in between.

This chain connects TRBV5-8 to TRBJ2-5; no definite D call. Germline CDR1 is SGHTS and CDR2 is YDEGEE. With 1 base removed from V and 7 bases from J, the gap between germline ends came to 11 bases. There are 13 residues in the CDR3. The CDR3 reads CASSLKSIGTQYF. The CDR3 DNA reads TGTGCCAGCAGCTTGAAGTCTATTGGGACCCAGTACTTC.

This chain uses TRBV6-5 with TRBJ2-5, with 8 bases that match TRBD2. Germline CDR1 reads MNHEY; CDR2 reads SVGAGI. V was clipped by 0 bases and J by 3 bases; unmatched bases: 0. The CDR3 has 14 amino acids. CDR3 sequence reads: CASSYSAGEETQYF. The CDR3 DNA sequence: TGTGCCAGCAGTTACTCAGCGGGGGAAGAGACCCAGTACTTC.

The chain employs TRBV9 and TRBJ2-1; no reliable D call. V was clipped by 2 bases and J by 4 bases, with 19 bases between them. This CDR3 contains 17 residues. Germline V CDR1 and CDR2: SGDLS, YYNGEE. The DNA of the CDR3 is TGTGCCAGCAGCGTGAGCCTCCCGAACACCCTGTACAATGAGCAGTTCTTC. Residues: CASSVSLPNTLYNEQFF. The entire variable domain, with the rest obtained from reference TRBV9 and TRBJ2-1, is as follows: DSGVTQTPKHLITATGQRVTLRCSPRSGDLSVYWYQQSLDQGLQFLIQYYNGEERAKGNILERFSAQQFPDLHSELNLSSLELGDSALYFCASSVSLPNTLYNEQFFGPGTRLTVL.

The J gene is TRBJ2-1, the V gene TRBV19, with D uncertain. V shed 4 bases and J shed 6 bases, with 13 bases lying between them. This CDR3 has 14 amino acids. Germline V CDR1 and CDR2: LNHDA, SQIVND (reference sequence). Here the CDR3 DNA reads TGTGCCAGTAGTACCCTCCCTAGTCCCAATGAGCAGTTCTTC. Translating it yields CASSTLPSPNEQFF.

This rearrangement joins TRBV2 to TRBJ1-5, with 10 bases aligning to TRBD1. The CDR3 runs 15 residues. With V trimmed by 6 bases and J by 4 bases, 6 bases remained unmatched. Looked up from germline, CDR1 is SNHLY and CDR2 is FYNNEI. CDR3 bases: TGTGCCAGCAGGGAGCCGGGACAGGGGAATCAGCCCCAGCATTTT. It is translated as CASREPGQGNQPQHF.

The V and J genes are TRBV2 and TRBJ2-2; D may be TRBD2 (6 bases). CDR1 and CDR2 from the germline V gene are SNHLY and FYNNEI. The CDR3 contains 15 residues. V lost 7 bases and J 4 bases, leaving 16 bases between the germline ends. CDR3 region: CASTNREPPTGELFF. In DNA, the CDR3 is TGTGCCAGCACCAACCGGGAGCCTCCCACCGGGGAGCTGTTTTTT.

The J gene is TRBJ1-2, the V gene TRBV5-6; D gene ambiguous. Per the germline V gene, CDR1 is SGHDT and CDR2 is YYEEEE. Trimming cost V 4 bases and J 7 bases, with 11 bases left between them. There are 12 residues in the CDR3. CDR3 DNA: TGTGCCAGCAGCCTAGGGATGGGTGGCTACACCTTC. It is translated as CASSLGMGGYTF.

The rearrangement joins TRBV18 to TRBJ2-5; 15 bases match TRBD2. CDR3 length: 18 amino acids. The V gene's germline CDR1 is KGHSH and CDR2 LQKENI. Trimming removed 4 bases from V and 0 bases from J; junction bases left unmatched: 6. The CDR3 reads CASSLGLAGGPYQETQYF. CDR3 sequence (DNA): TGTGCCAGCTCACTCGGACTAGCGGGAGGGCCGTACCAAGAGACCCAGTACTTC.